Included here is one T cell receptor (beta chain) sequence, with context. The antigen is not known. These data are taken from a study of long-term antiretroviral therapy in people with HIV. The overall study: The oldest specimens predate the 2015 immediate-ART recommendation by about a decade.

Study findings and constraints: Controls had broader CDR3 length ranges than HIV repertoires did. Those clones which expanded before ART made up the dominant part of the repertoire at all time points.

At survey level, the immunoSEQ assay was run in its v3.0 version. The study targeted roughly 40,000-50,000 T-cell genomes per sample in sequencing. The assay was immunoSEQ multiplex PCR, and TCRdb's table has in-frame clones only and misses some. Among under 30,000 clones listed, nearly 95% were seen once. CDR3 length equals 13 residues. Germline values: CDR1 MNHEY, CDR2 SMNVEV (reference sequence). V was shortened by 1 base and J by 5 bases, with 8 bases between the two germline ends. The sequences come from unsorted PBMCs, collected roughly 6.3 years after starting antiretroviral therapy. The V call is TRBV27, the J call TRBJ2-5, with D unresolved. The receptor's source is a man aged 25 to 40 with HIV. As DNA, the CDR3 is TGTGCCAGCAGTTTATACCACAGCGAGACCCAGTACTTC. Translating gives CASSLYHSETQYF.